Below, 20 T cell receptor beta chains from the same sample are listed, as sequenced in a study of response to subunit inactivated influenza vaccine. From the RT-PCR reads, TCRdb called clonotypes with MiXCR, one entry per CDR3 protein. The sample shows hundreds of thousands of distinct CDR3 sequences, 14% of them seen only once. The sample here was PBMCs from blood, taken about 14 days before vaccination. The receptors were gathered from a man aged 50 to 60 who received an inactivated influenza vaccine.

The rearrangement links TRBV5-1 to TRBJ2-1, with D possibly matching TRBD1 (6 bases). V was clipped by 0 bases and J by 6 bases, with 19 bases between them. The CDR3 sequence is 17 residues long. Germline lookup yields CDR1 SGHRS and CDR2 YFSETQ. The CDR3: CASSLVRSSGTINEQFF. In DNA, the CDR3 is TGCGCCAGCAGCTTGGTCCGTTCGTCCGGGACAATCAATGAGCAGTTCTTC.

This clonotype was seen more than once but under ten times. This chain uses TRBV20-1 with TRBJ2-7; TRBD2 matches 10 bases. The junction had 14 bases not matched to a gene; V was cut back by 0 bases and J by 3 bases. From germline, CDR1 is DFQATT and CDR2 SNEGSKA (reference sequence). The CDR3 runs 18 residues. CDR3 region: CSARDRSSGSPVSYEQYF. For the CDR3, the DNA is TGCAGTGCTAGAGATCGGTCTAGCGGGAGCCCTGTCAGCTACGAGCAGTACTTC.

The J gene is TRBJ2-7, the V gene TRBV20-1; a weak D match, TRBD1 (6 bases). The CDR3 runs to 13 residues. V gave up 2 bases and J gave up 0 bases, with 8 bases separating them. The germline CDR1 and CDR2 sequences are DFQATT and SNEGSKA (reference sequence). The CDR3 region has the DNA TGCAGTGCTAGAAGGGACACCTCCTACGAGCAGTACTTC. This encodes CSARRDTSYEQYF.

This clonotype was detected only a few times. V usage is TRBV28 and J usage is TRBJ2-3; TRBD2 matches 15 bases. The ends lost 5 bases at V and 4 bases at J; junction bases unmatched: 10. Germline CDR1 MDHEN, CDR2 SYDVKM. The CDR3 totals 18 residues. The CDR3 bases are TGTGCCAGCAGTGCCTGGACTAGCGGGAGGGGCAGAGCAGATACGCAGTATTTT. Encoded protein: CASSAWTSGRGRADTQYF.

The chain carries TRBV29-1 and TRBJ1-3; 9 bases line up with TRBD1. Germline V lookup: CDR1 SQVTM, CDR2 ANQGSEA. This CDR3 contains 15 residues. V dropped 3 bases and J dropped 3; count of bases not matched to a gene: 6. The CDR3 region is CSVDTGQGLGNTIYF. CDR3 nucleotides: TGCAGCGTTGATACAGGACAGGGGCTTGGAAACACCATATATTTT.

This clonotype was counted only a few times. The chain carries TRBV7-3 and TRBJ2-1, with 14 nucleotides matching TRBD2. Germline loops: CDR1 SGHTA, CDR2 FQGTGA. After removal of 0 bases from V and 15 bases from J, the junction contained 7 bases not matched to a gene. The CDR3 is 15 amino acids. CDR3 region: CASSLTGTSGSVRFF. The DNA for the CDR3 is TGTGCCAGCAGCTTAACCGGGACTAGCGGGAGCGTTCGGTTCTTC.

The chain links TRBV24-1 to TRBJ1-2; no definite D call. In germline, CDR1 is KGHDR, CDR2 SFDVKD. This CDR3 is 14 amino acids long. Trimming shortened V by 0 bases and J by 5 bases, and 9 bases separated the two germline ends. In nucleotides, the CDR3 is TGTGCCACCAGTGATTTGCATGCCGGATATGGCTACACCTTC. Amino acid sequence: CATSDLHAGYGYTF.

The chain joins TRBV10-2 to TRBJ2-1; D uncertain. Germline CDR1 is WSHSY and CDR2 is SAAADI. The CDR3 contains 14 residues. V was cut by 2 bases and J by 6 bases, with 11 bases left in between. Written as DNA, the CDR3 is TGCGCCAGCAGTGAGATGGGCGGACCCAATGAGCAGTTCTTC. This translates into CASSEMGGPNEQFF.

The chain couples TRBV3-1 to TRBJ1-1; TRBD1 is a possible D gene (6 bases). This CDR3 has 14 amino acids. The V gene's germline CDR1 is LGHDT and CDR2 YNNKEL (reference sequence). Deletions cut 4 bases from V and 5 bases from J, with 14 bases between. The CDR3 here is CASSLVRGRTEAFF. The DNA of the CDR3 is TGTGCCAGCAGCCTCGTCAGGGGTCGGACTGAAGCTTTCTTT.

This chain links TRBV5-1 with TRBJ2-2; D gene ambiguous. V was shortened by 0 bases and J by 2 bases, with 8 bases between the two germline ends. The germline V gene has CDR1 SGHRS and CDR2 YFSETQ. The CDR3 consists of 15 residues. The DNA of the CDR3 is TGCGCCAGCAGCTTGGATGTAGCTAACACCGGGGAGCTGTTTTTT. This gives the protein CASSLDVANTGELFF.

This clonotype was recorded a few times. The chain carries TRBV20-1 and TRBJ1-5; perhaps TRBD1 as D (6 bases). The CDR3 length is 13 residues. Germline V gene data show CDR1 as DFQATT and CDR2 as SNEGSKA (reference sequence). The V and J ends lost 4 bases and 8 bases respectively, with 15 bases between them. This chain's CDR3 is CSAKGGVKEPQHF. CDR3 nucleotide sequence: TGCAGTGCTAAGGGGGGGGTTAAGGAGCCCCAGCATTTT.

For the CDR3, the DNA is TGCAGTGCAAAAAAGGGAGCCCCGCAAGAGACCCAGTACTTC. This sequence encodes CSAKKGAPQETQYF. V and J are TRBV20-1 and TRBJ2-5; TRBD2 might be the D (5 bases). The length of the CDR3 is 14 residues. V lost 6 bases and J 2 bases, leaving 16 bases between the germline ends. In germline, CDR1 is DFQATT, CDR2 SNEGSKA (reference sequence).

The sample holds a few counts of this clonotype. The chain joins TRBV5-1 to TRBJ2-2; a possible D gene is TRBD1 (5 bases). The CDR3 has 14 residues. V dropped 4 bases and J dropped 5 bases, with 12 bases sitting between them. The V gene's germline CDR1 is SGHRS and CDR2 YFSETQ. DNA of the CDR3: TGCGCCAGCAGCCAACAGGACCTTACCGGGGAGCTGTTTTTT. This sequence encodes CASSQQDLTGELFF. The variable domain in full, completed from reference TRBV5-1 and TRBJ2-2, reads KAGVTQTPRYLIKTRGQQVTLSCSPISGHRSVSWYQQTPGQGLQFLFEYFSETQRNKGNFPGRFSGRQFSNSRSEMNVSTLELGDSALYLCASSQQDLTGELFFGEGSRLTVL.

The chain joins TRBV25-1 to TRBJ2-2, with TRBD2 as a possible D gene (5 bases). Between the trimmed V and J ends, which lost 4 bases and 6 bases, there was a span of 12 bases. The CDR3 is made up of 14 amino acids. Per germline, CDR1 MGHDK and CDR2 SYGVNS. The DNA for the CDR3 is TGTGCCAGCAGTGTACGCTCGGGGTCCGGGGAGCTGTTTTTT. The encoded protein is CASSVRSGSGELFF. Based on the CDR3 plus reference TRBV25-1 and TRBJ2-2, the full variable domain is EADIYQTPRYLVIGTGKKITLECSQTMGHDKMYWYQQDPGMELHLIHYSYGVNSTEKGDLSSESTVSRIRTEHFPLTLESARPSHTSQYLCASSVRSGSGELFFGEGSRLTVL.

This clonotype was counted between two and nine times. The chain uses TRBV30 and TRBJ2-2; TRBD2 matches at 11 bases. This CDR3 contains 18 residues. Germline CDR1 is GTSNPN and CDR2 is SVGIG (reference sequence). Trimming cost V 4 bases and J 7 bases; bases outside gene matches: 17. The CDR3 is CAWTLGALGLAANGELFF. The CDR3 DNA is TGTGCCTGGACCCTTGGGGCCCTGGGACTAGCGGCGAACGGGGAGCTGTTTTTT. The full variable domain, in which reference TRBV30 and TRBJ2-2 provide the parts outside the CDR3, is SQTIHQWPATLVQPVGSPLSLECTVEGTSNPNLYWYRQAAGRGLQLLFYSVGIGQISSEVPQNLSASRPQDRQFILSSKKLLLSDSGFYLCAWTLGALGLAANGELFFGEGSRLTVL.

To note about this clonotype: Since a much larger clone is just one base distant, this may be a read error. V is TRBV4-3 and J is TRBJ1-1, with a tentative D call TRBD1 (5 bases). The CDR3 extends over 17 amino acids. V lost 8 bases, J lost 5 bases, and 27 bases lay in between. Germline CDR1 reads LGHNA; CDR2 reads YSLEER. CDR3 sequence (DNA): TGCGCCAGCTGCTTCCGTGCCGTCTCTCTGGGGGGAACTGAAGCTTTCTTT. This encodes CASCFRAVSLGGTEAFF.

The rearrangement links TRBV7-6 to TRBJ2-7, with D perhaps matching TRBD1 (6 bases). This CDR3 contains 13 residues. V was cut by 5 bases and J by 6 bases, with 14 bases left in between. Germline values: CDR1 SGHVS, CDR2 FNYEAQ. In nucleotides, the CDR3 is TGTGCCAGCAGCCTCGGCAGGGGCTCCGAGCAGTACTTC. The encoded protein is CASSLGRGSEQYF.

Only a few counts were recorded for this clonotype. This chain uses TRBV10-2 with TRBJ2-2, with D hard to call. Looked up from germline, CDR1 is WSHSY and CDR2 is SAAADI. The V end was cut by 2 bases, the J end by 5 bases, with 6 bases between. The CDR3 runs to 13 residues. CDR3 in DNA: TGCGCCAGCAGTGAGGCAGCAACCGGGGAGCTGTTTTTT. Its protein product is CASSEAATGELFF.

This chain uses TRBV6-2 or TRBV6-3 with TRBJ2-2; D is possibly TRBD1 (5 bases). The germline gives CDR1 MNHEY, CDR2 SVGEGT. Trimming removed 6 bases from V and 4 bases from J, with 15 bases in between. There are 15 residues in the CDR3. CDR3 region: CASRSDSYATGELFF. The DNA of the CDR3 is TGTGCCAGCAGATCTGACAGTTACGCCACCGGGGAGCTGTTTTTT.

This clonotype was found a few times. This chain's CDR3 is CASSRRSVYGLEHYEQYF. The CDR3 DNA sequence: TGTGCCAGCAGCCGCAGGTCTGTTTACGGGCTAGAACACTACGAGCAGTACTTC. V usage is TRBV11-2 and J usage is TRBJ2-7; D not resolved. The CDR3 consists of 18 residues. CDR1 is SGHAT and CDR2 is FQNNGV in the germline V gene. The V gene lost 5 bases and the J gene lost 3 bases, with 26 bases spanning the gap.